These 20 T cell receptor beta chains share one sample of origin, sequenced in a study of Graves' ophthalmopathy and Graves' hyperthyroidism. The sequenced template was RNA, covering the TCR beta CDR3 region. In the first round, RT-PCR was carried out with HTBI primers, and a multiplex PCR formed the second round. TCRdb reprocessed the multiplex PCR reads via MiXCR and lists one record per CDR3 protein. Of some 370,000 distinct CDR3 sequences in the sample, 17% are singletons; the top ten hold 2% to 3%. Sequencing was performed on peripheral blood. The receptors originated from an adult woman with stable Graves' hyperthyroidism.

This clonotype was recorded at least ten times. The chain recombines TRBV11-2 with TRBJ2-7; 12 nucleotides line up with TRBD2. CDR3 length: 13 amino acids. Trimming cost V 5 bases and J 6 bases; bases outside gene matches: 2. Looked up from germline, CDR1 is SGHAT and CDR2 is FQNNGV. The CDR3 protein is CASSRLAGAEQYF. The DNA of the CDR3 is TGTGCCAGCAGCCGACTAGCGGGAGCCGAGCAGTACTTC. The whole variable domain, filled in from reference TRBV11-2 and TRBJ2-7, reads EAGVAQSPRYKIIEKRQSVAFWCNPISGHATLYWYQQILGQGPKLLIQFQNNGVVDDSQLPKDRFSAERLKGVDSTLKIQPAKLEDSAVYLCASSRLAGAEQYFGPGTRLTVT.

This clonotype occurred many times. The V and J genes are TRBV19 and TRBJ2-5; a possible D gene is TRBD1 (5 bases). The V gene lost 1 base and the J gene lost 2 bases, with 8 bases spanning the gap. Looked up from germline, CDR1 is LNHDA and CDR2 is SQIVND (reference sequence). The length of the CDR3 is 14 residues. CDR3 sequence: CASSIGAGQETQYF. The CDR3 DNA sequence: TGTGCCAGTAGTATAGGGGCAGGGCAAGAGACCCAGTACTTC.

This clonotype was counted many times. The chain is built from TRBV7-2 and TRBJ2-2; no definite D call. The germline V and J ends were trimmed by 5 bases and 7 bases, with 11 bases remaining between them. Germline V CDR1 and CDR2: SGHTA, FQGNSA. The CDR3 has 13 residues. CDR3 nucleotide sequence: TGTGCCAGCAGCACCCAGCTGATCGGGGAGCTGTTTTTT. As protein: CASSTQLIGELFF.

In the case of this clonotype: This may arise from a read error, as a much more abundant clone is one base away. The chain links TRBV28 to TRBJ2-7; TRBD2 agrees at 7 bases. The CDR3 length is 14 residues. Germline values: CDR1 MDHEN, CDR2 SYDVKM. The CDR3 reads CASSLGGRIYEQCF. CDR3 DNA sequence: TGTGCCAGCAGTTTAGGCGGGAGAATCTACGAGCAGTGCTTC.

The chain has TRBV10-3 and TRBJ1-3; D uncertain. There are 14 residues in the CDR3. CDR1 ENHRY and CDR2 SYGVKD come from the germline V gene. V was clipped by 0 bases and J by 6 bases, with 9 bases between them. The DNA for the CDR3 is TGTGCCATCAGTGAGTCGTTCGGGATAAACACCATATATTTT. Its protein is CAISESFGINTIYF.

This clonotype was found many times. The rearrangement joins TRBV27 to TRBJ1-6, with no clear D. The V end lost 6 bases, the J end lost 7 bases, and 13 bases lay between the germline ends. Looked up from germline, CDR1 is MNHEY and CDR2 is SMNVEV (reference sequence). This CDR3 contains 14 residues. The CDR3 loop reads CASSPTRTNSPLHF. The DNA for the CDR3 is TGTGCCAGCAGCCCGACAAGAACGAATTCACCCCTCCACTTT.

This clonotype was seen at least ten times. This sequence joins TRBV7-2 and TRBJ2-4, with D perhaps assigned TRBD1 or TRBD2 (5 bases each). V was clipped by 4 bases and J by 0 bases, with 13 bases between them. Per germline, CDR1 SGHTA and CDR2 FQGNSA. The CDR3 has 16 residues. CDR3 in DNA: TGTGCCAGCAGCTATGAGGGGCGACTAGCCAAAAACATTCAGTACTTC. Translating gives CASSYEGRLAKNIQYF.

This clonotype showed up many times. Given a much more abundant clone one base away, this may be a read error. Given the absence of the conserved phenylalanine or tryptophan at the CDR3 end, a read error is likely. The chain has TRBV6-2 or TRBV6-3 and TRBJ2-7; a possible D gene is TRBD1 (7 bases). The CDR3 is 16 amino acids. The V end lost 5 bases, the J end lost 1 base, and 18 bases lay between the germline ends. CDR1 is MNHEY, CDR2 SVGEGT, per germline. The CDR3 here is CASSHVAGQLSYEQYL. The CDR3 nucleotides are TGTGCCAGCAGTCACGTTGCGGGACAGTTATCCTACGAGCAGTACCTC.

This clonotype showed up many times. This chain uses TRBV28 with TRBJ2-6; no definite D call. The length of the CDR3 is 15 residues. Germline CDR1 reads MDHEN; CDR2 reads SYDVKM. Between the trimmed V and J ends, which lost 3 bases and 4 bases, there was a span of 10 bases. The CDR3 region is CASSFDGSGANVLTF. CDR3 DNA sequence: TGTGCCAGCAGTTTTGATGGCTCAGGGGCCAACGTCCTGACTTTC.

This clonotype was detected only a few times. The chain combines TRBV25-1 with TRBJ2-6; 9 bases are a match to TRBD1. The CDR3 runs to 16 residues. Unmatched junction bases numbered 6, after V lost 7 bases and J lost 2 bases. CDR1 and CDR2 (germline): MGHDK, SYGVNS. The CDR3, as DNA: TGTGCCAGCACCGTGGACAGGGGACCTGGGGCCAACGTCCTGACTTTC. Translation: CASTVDRGPGANVLTF.

The chain is built from TRBV29-1 and TRBJ1-2; D not resolved. The CDR3 contains 13 residues. The V gene lost 4 bases and the J gene lost 4 bases, with 13 bases spanning the gap. Per the germline V gene, CDR1 is SQVTM and CDR2 is ANQGSEA. CDR3 sequence: CSVARGGPYGYTF. CDR3 DNA sequence: TGCAGCGTTGCACGCGGTGGCCCCTATGGCTACACCTTC.

This clonotype was recorded at least ten times. The chain combines TRBV29-1 with TRBJ1-2; the match to TRBD1 covers 10 bases. V gave up 7 bases and J gave up 6 bases; unmatched junction bases: 5. CDR1 SQVTM and CDR2 ANQGSEA come from the germline V gene. CDR3 length: 12 amino acids. The CDR3 bases are TGCAGCGGCGGGGACAGGGGAGATGGCTACACCTTC. Its translation: CSGGDRGDGYTF.

This clonotype has at least ten counts. The V gene is TRBV29-1, the J gene TRBJ1-1; 8 nucleotides align to TRBD1. The CDR3 covers 15 residues. The ends lost 3 bases at V and 7 bases at J; junction bases unmatched: 13. Germline CDR1 is SQVTM and CDR2 is ANQGSEA. In DNA form, the CDR3 reads TGCAGCGTTGAGTCGGGGACAGGAGGTTCTGGTGAAGCTTTCTTT. It yields the protein CSVESGTGGSGEAFF.

This clonotype was seen at least ten times. V and J are TRBV5-6 and TRBJ1-6, with 8 positions matching TRBD1. The CDR3 loop spans 16 amino acids. The ends lost 4 bases at V and 7 bases at J; junction bases unmatched: 10. CDR1 and CDR2 from the germline V gene are SGHDT and YYEEEE. This CDR3 reads CASSPTPGGGNSPLHF. The CDR3 region has the DNA TGTGCCAGCAGCCCGACGCCAGGGGGCGGAAATTCACCCCTCCACTTT.

V is TRBV19 and J is TRBJ1-5; maybe TRBD1 (6 bases). The CDR3 consists of 15 residues. V was trimmed by 6 bases and J by 3 bases, leaving 15 bases between them. In germline, CDR1 is LNHDA, CDR2 SQIVND (reference sequence). CDR3 DNA sequence: TGTGCCAGTAGCACTAAACAGGGAGTCAATCAGCCCCAGCATTTT. As protein: CASSTKQGVNQPQHF.

This clonotype was recorded at least ten times. V is TRBV28 and J is TRBJ2-7, with a weak D call TRBD2 (5 bases). V was cut by 6 bases and J by 7 bases, with 19 bases left in between. There are 14 residues in the CDR3. Germline values: CDR1 MDHEN, CDR2 SYDVKM. The CDR3 is CASSPLSGVDEQYF. Written as DNA, the CDR3 is TGTGCCAGCAGCCCTCTGAGCGGAGTCGATGAGCAGTACTTC.

This clonotype was recorded many times. V is TRBV5-1 and J is TRBJ1-5, with D uncertain. This CDR3 spans 13 amino acids. Germline V gene lookup returns CDR1 SGHRS and CDR2 YFSETQ. V gave up 0 bases and J gave up 4 bases, with 5 bases separating them. CDR3 in amino acids: CASSLVANQPQHF. The CDR3, as DNA: TGCGCCAGCAGCTTGGTTGCAAATCAGCCCCAGCATTTT.

This clonotype appeared many times. J is TRBJ2-5 and V is TRBV7-2; D may be TRBD2 (6 bases). This CDR3 is 16 amino acids long. V shed 1 base and J shed 3 bases, with 15 bases lying between them. Germline assignment: CDR1 SGHTA and CDR2 FQGNSA. DNA of the CDR3: TGTGCCAGCAGCTTAGTGGCGGGGCTAGGGGAAGAGACCCAGTACTTC. Residues: CASSLVAGLGEETQYF.

Points on this clonotype: A clone one base away is much larger, so this may be a read error. The CDR3 end shows no conserved phenylalanine or tryptophan, and so a read error is likely. CDR3 DNA: TGCGCCAGCCGCACAGATGGGCGATACACCGGGGAGCTGTTTTAT. It specifies CASRTDGRYTGELFY. The chain links TRBV5-1 to TRBJ2-2; D is undetermined. This CDR3 spans 15 amino acids. V lost 7 bases and J 3 bases, leaving 16 bases between the germline ends. Germline V gene sequence: CDR1 SGHRS, CDR2 YFSETQ.

This clonotype came up many times. This chain links TRBV5-1 with TRBJ2-5, with D perhaps matching TRBD2 (6 bases). The CDR3 sequence is 16 residues long. Germline CDR1 is SGHRS and CDR2 is YFSETQ. V was cut by 1 base and J by 3 bases, with 16 bases left in between. CDR3 residues: CASSLRLVPNKETQYF. The CDR3 DNA follows: TGCGCCAGCAGCTTGAGACTAGTTCCCAATAAAGAGACCCAGTACTTC.